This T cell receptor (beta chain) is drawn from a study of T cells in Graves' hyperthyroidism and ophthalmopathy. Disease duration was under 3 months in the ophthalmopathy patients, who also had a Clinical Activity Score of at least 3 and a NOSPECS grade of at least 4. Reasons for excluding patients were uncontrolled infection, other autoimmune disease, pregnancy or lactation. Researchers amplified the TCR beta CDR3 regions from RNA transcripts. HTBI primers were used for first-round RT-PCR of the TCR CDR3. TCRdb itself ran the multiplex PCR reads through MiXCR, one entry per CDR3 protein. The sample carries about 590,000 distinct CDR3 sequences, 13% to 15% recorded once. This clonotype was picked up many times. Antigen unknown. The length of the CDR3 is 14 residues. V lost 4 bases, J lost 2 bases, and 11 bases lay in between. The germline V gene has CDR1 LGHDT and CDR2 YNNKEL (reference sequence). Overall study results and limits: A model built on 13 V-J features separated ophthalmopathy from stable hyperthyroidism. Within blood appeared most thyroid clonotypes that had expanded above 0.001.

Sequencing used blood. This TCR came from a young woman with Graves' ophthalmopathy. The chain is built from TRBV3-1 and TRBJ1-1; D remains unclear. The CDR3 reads CASSLGRRNTEAFF. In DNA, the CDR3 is TGTGCCAGCAGCCTCGGCAGGAGAAACACTGAAGCTTTCTTT.